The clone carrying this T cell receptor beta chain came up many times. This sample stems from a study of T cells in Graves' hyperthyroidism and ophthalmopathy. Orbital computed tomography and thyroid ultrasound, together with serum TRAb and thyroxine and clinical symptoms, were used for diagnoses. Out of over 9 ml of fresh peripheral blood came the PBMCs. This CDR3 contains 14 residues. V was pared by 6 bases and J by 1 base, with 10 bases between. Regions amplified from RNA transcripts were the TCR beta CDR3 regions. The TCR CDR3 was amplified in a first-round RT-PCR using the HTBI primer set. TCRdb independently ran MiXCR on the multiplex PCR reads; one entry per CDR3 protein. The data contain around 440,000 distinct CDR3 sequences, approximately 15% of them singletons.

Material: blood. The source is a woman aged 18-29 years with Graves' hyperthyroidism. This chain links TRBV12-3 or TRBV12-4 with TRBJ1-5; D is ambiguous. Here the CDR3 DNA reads TGTGCCAGCAGCCGACCAGGAAGCAATCAGCCCCAGCATTTT. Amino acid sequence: CASSRPGSNQPQHF.